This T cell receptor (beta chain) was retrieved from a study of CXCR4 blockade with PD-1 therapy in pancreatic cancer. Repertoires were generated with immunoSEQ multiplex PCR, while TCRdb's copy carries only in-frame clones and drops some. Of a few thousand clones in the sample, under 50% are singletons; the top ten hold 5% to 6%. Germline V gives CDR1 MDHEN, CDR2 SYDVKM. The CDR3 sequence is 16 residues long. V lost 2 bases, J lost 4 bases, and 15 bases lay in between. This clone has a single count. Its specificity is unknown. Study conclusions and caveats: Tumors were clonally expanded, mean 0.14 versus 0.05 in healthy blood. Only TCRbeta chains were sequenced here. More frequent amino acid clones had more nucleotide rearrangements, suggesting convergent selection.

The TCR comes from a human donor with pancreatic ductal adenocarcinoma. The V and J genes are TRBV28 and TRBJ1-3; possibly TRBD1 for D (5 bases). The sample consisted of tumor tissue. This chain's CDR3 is CASSLGAGWGGNTIYF. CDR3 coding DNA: TGTGCCAGCAGTTTAGGTGCAGGATGGGGGGGAAACACCATATATTTT.